Sequencing of this TCR beta chain was carried out in a study of blood T cell repertoires in COVID-19. Study context: Acute and convalescent COVID-19 samples came from the United States, Italy and Spain. T cells, B-cell-depleted T cells, or PBMCs provided the cDNA or gDNA that served as material.

Germline V gene sequence: CDR1 MNHEY, CDR2 SVGEGT. V gave up 6 bases and J gave up 6 bases; unmatched junction bases: 7. The CDR3 is made up of 13 amino acids. Measured with immunoSEQ multiplex PCR; TCRdb has only the in-frame clones, and not every one. This sample has roughly 140,000 clones; around four fifths occur once, and the top ten carry 3%. This receptor was identified in a woman aged 40-49 years with active or convalescent COVID-19. The chain carries TRBV6-2 or TRBV6-3 and TRBJ2-5; 7 nucleotides match TRBD1. The material sequenced was peripheral blood. In nucleotides, the CDR3 is TGTGCCAGCAGCGGAGACAGGGCGCAGACCCAGTACTTC. This encodes CASSGDRAQTQYF.